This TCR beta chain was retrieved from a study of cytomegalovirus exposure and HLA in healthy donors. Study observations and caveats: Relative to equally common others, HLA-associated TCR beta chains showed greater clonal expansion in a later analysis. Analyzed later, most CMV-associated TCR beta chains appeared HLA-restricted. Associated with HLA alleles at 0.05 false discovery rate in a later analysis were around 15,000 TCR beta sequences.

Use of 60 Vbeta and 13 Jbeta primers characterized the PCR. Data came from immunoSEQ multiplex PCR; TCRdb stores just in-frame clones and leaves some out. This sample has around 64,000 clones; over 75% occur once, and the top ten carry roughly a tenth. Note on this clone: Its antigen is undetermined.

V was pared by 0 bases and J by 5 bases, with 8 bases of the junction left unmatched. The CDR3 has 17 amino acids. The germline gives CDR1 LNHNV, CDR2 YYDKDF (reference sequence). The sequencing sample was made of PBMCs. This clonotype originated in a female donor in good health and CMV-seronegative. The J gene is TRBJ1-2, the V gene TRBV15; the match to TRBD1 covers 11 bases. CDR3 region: CATSRDVGQGARYGYTF. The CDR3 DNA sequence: TGTGCCACCAGCAGAGATGTCGGACAGGGGGCGCGTTATGGCTACACCTTC.